This TCR beta chain is from a study of shared clonotypes between healthy human individuals (dated by TCRdb to the early 2020s). Describing the broader study: The cohort included a few men and a couple of women between 18 and 49 years of age. Blood TCR repertoires of five healthy adults were deeply sequenced to estimate repertoire size and the extent of clonotype sharing between individuals. Between about 0.8 and 8.9 billion PBMCs per donor were obtained by leukapheresis. Different laboratories and diverse techniques were used to prepare libraries and sequence TCR repertoires, to increase sequencing depth and limit assay-specific biases. For each donor, CD4 naive and CD4 memory were each given three plates, CD8 naive was given two plates, and CD8 memory was given one plate.

The CDR3 runs 14 residues from the cysteine to the phenylalanine. The only DNA kept is the CDR3, 42 bases in frame from the first base. V is trimmed back by 7 bases and J by 1 base, and the junction contains 6 bases that no gene match accounts for. The CDR1 and CDR2 encoded by the germline V gene are SGHTA and FQGNSA. Study-level results and caveats: Even with the large sequencing depth, rarefaction of the sorted-subset datasets indicated that sequencing was incomplete. Because the study included only a small number of donors, the genetic and exposure-history diversity represented was limited. Pairwise subsampling led to the expectation that sequencing depth would affect the degree of clonotype sharing among donors. Approximately 5% of naive CD4, more than 3% of naive CD8, roughly 2.4% of memory CD4, and around 0.4% of memory CD8 clonotypes were shared across four donors. Compared with non-shared clonotypes, the clonotypes found in all four sorted-subset donors had higher generation probabilities. Larger estimated clonotype richness was generally found for naive subsets than for memory subsets. Only blood was sampled, and tissue TCR repertoires likely differ from those in blood.

About this clone itself: It lacks a known antigen. One base away there is no much larger clone; base qualities are not given.

Using the deep immunoSEQ assay, TCR CDR3 regions were amplified from genomic DNA by multiplex PCR. Extracted genomic DNA from each cell subset was distributed evenly across all wells of several immunoSEQ 96-well plates, and each plate was treated as a replicate. Each replicate PCR for sorted subsets received approximately 200 ng genomic DNA, equal to tens of thousands of T cell genomes. Purified libraries were quantified with a Qubit 3.0 fluorometer, sized on a Bioanalyzer 2100, and re-quantified with the KAPA Library Quantification kit. Every immunoSEQ 96-well plate was sequenced on a separate single-read 150-cycle Illumina NextSeq 550 flow cell. The authors' pipeline ran thus. Because the immunoSEQ output held only junctional sequences and lacked quality scores, the filtering could not match the filtering applied to full-length reads. Sequences were annotated with PyIR, a Python wrapper for IgBLAST v1.9, and V/J genes and CDR3 were assigned using IMGT germline references. Reads with weak V/J assignments (E-value above 1e-6), missing CDR3, stop codons, out-of-frame junctions, or ambiguous translated residues were removed. V3J clonotypes were defined as sequences sharing an identical inferred V gene, J gene, and CDR3 amino acid sequence. Percentage overlap between repertoires was computed as shared unique clonotypes divided by the size of the smaller repertoire. Three approaches were used to assess repertoire richness: RTK rarefaction, the Chao1 estimator, and Recon v2.1 estimates of unobserved clonotypes. OLGA was used to compute generation probabilities for all TCRbeta clonotypes that the gDNA method yielded from several donors. Entries here come from immuneACCESS through TCRdb and include only in-frame sequences with V and J called. Some clones fail to appear in such tables; in the studies checked, an unresolved V gene covers under half of the shortfall, and the cause of the remainder is unknown. That table supplies the V and J calls and clone size; D and trimming were determined from the DNA. The sample contains 2 million to 3 million clones, more than 85% of them found a single time. The ten largest clonotypes hold roughly 0.39% of the sample.

The donors were healthy, HIV-negative adults who had no recently reported acute infections or vaccinations. All donors were Caucasian adults living in Nashville, Tennessee, USA. CD4+ T cells were enriched through magnetic negative selection, after which naive cells were positively selected on CD45RA and the remaining negative fraction served as the memory subset. After blood collection by leukapheresis, PBMCs were isolated using Ficoll-Histopaque density gradient centrifugation and then cryopreserved in the vapor phase of liquid nitrogen. Analytical flow cytometry was used to check the purity and quantity of each magnetically sorted T cell population. Genomic DNA was isolated from every sorted fraction and measured by UV absorbance on a Nanodrop 2000c.

The TCR comes from a man in his late teens or twenties in good health. Some clones in this sample may be carry-over from other donors' samples. The sequence links TRBV7-2 to TRBJ2-5, with TRBD2 matching 7 junction bases. The sequencing sample was made of naive CD4+ T cells from PBMCs. The cell subset or site label here, explained by the study, means: CD45RA+ positively selected. The CDR3 region: CASTKKRGQETQYF. The DNA sequence reads TGTGCCAGCACCAAAAAGCGGGGCCAAGAGACCCAGTACTTC.